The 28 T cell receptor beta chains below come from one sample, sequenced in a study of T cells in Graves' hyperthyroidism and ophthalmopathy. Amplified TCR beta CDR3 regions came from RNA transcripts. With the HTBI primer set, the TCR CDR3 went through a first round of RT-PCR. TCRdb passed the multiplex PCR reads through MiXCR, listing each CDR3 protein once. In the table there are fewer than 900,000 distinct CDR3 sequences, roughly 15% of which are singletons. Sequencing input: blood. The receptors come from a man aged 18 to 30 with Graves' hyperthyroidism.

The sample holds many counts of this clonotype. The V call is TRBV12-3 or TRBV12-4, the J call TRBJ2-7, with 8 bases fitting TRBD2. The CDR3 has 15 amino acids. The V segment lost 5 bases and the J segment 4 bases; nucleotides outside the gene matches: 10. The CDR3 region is CASSPSREGRYEQYF. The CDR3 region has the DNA TGTGCCAGCAGTCCAAGCCGGGAGGGCCGTTACGAGCAGTACTTC.

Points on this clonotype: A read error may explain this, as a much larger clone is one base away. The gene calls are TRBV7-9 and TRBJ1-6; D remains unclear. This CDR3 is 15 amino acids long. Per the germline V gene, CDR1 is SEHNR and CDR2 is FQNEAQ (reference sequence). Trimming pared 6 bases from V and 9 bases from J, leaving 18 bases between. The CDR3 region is CASSGIRAVVSPLHF. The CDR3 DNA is TGTGCCAGCAGTGGAATACGGGCCGTGGTTTCACCCCTCCACTTT.

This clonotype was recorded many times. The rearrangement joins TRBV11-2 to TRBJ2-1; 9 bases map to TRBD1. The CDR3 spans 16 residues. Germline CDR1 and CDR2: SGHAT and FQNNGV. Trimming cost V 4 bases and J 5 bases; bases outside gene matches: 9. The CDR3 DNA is TGTGCCAGCAGCTCGATCCGGGACAGGGCCCACAATGAGCAGTTCTTC. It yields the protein CASSSIRDRAHNEQFF.

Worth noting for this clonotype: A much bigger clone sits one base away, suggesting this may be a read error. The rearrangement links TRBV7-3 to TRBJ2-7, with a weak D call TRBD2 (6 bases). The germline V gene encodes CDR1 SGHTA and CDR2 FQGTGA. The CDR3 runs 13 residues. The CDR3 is CACSLTEGLEQYF. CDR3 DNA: TGTGCCTGCAGCTTAACGGAGGGGCTTGAGCAGTACTTC.

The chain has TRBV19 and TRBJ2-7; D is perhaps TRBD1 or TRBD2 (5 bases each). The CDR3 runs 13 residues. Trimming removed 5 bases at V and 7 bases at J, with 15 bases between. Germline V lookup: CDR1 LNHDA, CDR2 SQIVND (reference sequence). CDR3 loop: CASSRTPEGEQYF. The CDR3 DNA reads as TGTGCCAGTAGTCGGACACCCGAGGGTGAGCAGTACTTC.

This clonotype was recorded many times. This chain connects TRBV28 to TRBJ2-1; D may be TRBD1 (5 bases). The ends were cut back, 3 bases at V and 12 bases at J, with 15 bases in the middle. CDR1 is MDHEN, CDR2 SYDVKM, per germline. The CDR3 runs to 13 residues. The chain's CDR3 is CASSFYRGIGQFF. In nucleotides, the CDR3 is TGTGCCAGCAGTTTCTATAGGGGAATTGGGCAGTTCTTC.

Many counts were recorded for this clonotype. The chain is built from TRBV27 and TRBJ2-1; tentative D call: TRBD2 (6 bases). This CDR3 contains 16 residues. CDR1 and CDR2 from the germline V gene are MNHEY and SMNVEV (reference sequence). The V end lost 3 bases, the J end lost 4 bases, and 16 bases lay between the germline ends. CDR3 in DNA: TGTGCCAGCAGTTTTACGGGACTCTCCCGTTACAATGAGCAGTTCTTC. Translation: CASSFTGLSRYNEQFF.

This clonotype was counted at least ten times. This CDR3 reads CASSPRTGWEAFF. The CDR3 DNA reads as TGTGCCAGCAGCCCTCGGACAGGGTGGGAAGCTTTCTTT. V is TRBV7-9 and J is TRBJ1-1, with 8 bases lining up with TRBD1. The CDR3 is made up of 13 amino acids. Trimming removed 5 bases from V and 8 bases from J; junction bases left unmatched: 7. CDR1 and CDR2 from the germline V gene are SEHNR and FQNEAQ (reference sequence). Full variable domain (missing parts from reference TRBV7-9 and TRBJ1-1): DTGVSQNPRHKITKRGQNVTFRCDPISEHNRLYWYRQTLGQGPEFLTYFQNEAQLEKSRLLSDRFSAERPKGSFSTLEIQRTEQGDSAMYLCASSPRTGWEAFFGQGTRLTVV.

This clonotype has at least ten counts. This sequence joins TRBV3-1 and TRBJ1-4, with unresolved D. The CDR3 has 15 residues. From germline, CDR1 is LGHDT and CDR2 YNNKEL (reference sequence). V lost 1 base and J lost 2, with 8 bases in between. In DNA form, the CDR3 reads TGTGCCAGCAGCCAAGGGTCTTGGACTAATGAAAAACTGTTTTTT. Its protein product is CASSQGSWTNEKLFF.

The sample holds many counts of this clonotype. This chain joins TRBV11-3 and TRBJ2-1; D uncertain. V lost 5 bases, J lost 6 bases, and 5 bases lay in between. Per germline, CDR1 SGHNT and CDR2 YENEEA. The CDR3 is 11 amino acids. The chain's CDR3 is CASSAANEQFF. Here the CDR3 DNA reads TGTGCCAGCAGCGCTGCCAATGAGCAGTTCTTC. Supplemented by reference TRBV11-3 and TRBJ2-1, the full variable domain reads EAGVVQSPRYKIIEKKQPVAFWCNPISGHNTLYWYLQNLGQGPELLIRYENEEAVDDSQLPKDRFSAERLKGVDSTLKIQPAELGDSAVYLCASSAANEQFFGPGTRLTVL.

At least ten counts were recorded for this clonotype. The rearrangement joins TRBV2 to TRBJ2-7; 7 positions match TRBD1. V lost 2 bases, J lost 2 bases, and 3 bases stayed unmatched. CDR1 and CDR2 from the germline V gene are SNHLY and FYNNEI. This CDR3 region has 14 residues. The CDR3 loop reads CASSEFQGAYEQYF. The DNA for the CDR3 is TGTGCCAGCAGTGAATTTCAGGGGGCCTACGAGCAGTACTTC.

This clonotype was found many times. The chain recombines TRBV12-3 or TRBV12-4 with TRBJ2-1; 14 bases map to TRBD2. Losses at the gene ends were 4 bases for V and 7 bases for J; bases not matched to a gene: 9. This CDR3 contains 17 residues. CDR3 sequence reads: CASSSSGTSGSRNEQFF. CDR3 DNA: TGTGCCAGCAGTTCGTCCGGGACTAGCGGGAGTCGGAATGAGCAGTTCTTC.

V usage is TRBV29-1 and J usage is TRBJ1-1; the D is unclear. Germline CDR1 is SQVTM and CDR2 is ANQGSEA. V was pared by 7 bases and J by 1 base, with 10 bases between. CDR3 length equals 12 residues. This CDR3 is CSAKETNTEAFF. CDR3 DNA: TGCAGCGCGAAGGAGACGAACACTGAAGCTTTCTTT.

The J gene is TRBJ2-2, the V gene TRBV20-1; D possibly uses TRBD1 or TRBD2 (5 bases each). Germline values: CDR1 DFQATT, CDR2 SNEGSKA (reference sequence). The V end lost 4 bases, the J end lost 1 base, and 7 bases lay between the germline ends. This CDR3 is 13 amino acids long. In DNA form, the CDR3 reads TGCAGTGCTATTGGGGGGAACACCGGGGAGCTGTTTTTT. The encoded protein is CSAIGGNTGELFF.

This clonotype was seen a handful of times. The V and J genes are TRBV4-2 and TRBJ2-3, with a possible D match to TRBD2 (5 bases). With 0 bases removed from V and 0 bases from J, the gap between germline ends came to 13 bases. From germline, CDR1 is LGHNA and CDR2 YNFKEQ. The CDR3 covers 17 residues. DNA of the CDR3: TGTGCCAGCAGCCAAGACAATCGGCGGGCCAGCACAGATACGCAGTATTTT. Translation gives CASSQDNRRASTDTQYF.

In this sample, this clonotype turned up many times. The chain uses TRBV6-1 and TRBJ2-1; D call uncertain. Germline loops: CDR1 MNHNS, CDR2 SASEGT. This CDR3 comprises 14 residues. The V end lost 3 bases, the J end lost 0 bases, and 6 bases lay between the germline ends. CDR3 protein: CASSELGSYNEQFF. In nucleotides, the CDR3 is TGTGCCAGCAGTGAGCTTGGCTCCTACAATGAGCAGTTCTTC.

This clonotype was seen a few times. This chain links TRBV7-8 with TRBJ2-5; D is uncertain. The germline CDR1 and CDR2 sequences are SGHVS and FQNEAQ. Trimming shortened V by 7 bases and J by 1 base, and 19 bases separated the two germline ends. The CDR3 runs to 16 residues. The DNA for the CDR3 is TGTGCCAGCATCGTGTCCTGTGGTCAGACCCAAGAGACCCAGTACTTC. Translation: CASIVSCGQTQETQYF.

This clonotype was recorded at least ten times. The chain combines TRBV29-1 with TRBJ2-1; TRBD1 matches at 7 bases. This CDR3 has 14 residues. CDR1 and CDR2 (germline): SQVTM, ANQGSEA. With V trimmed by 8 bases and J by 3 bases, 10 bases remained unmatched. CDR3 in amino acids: CSTRYRGIYNEQFF. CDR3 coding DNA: TGCAGCACTCGTTACAGGGGTATCTACAATGAGCAGTTCTTC.

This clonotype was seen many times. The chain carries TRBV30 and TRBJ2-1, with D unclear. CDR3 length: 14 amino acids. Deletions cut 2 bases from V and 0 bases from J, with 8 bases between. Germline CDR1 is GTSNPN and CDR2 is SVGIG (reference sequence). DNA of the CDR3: TGTGCCTGGAGTTCTACCTACTCCTACAATGAGCAGTTCTTC. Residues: CAWSSTYSYNEQFF.

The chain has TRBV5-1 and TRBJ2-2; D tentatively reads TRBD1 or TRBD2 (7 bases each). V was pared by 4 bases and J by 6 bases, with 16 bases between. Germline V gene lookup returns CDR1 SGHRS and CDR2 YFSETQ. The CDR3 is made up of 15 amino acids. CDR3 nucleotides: TGCGCCAGCAGCCGGACTAGACAGGGCCCCGGGGAGCTGTTTTTT. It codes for CASSRTRQGPGELFF. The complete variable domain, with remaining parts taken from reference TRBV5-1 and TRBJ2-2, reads KAGVTQTPRYLIKTRGQQVTLSCSPISGHRSVSWYQQTPGQGLQFLFEYFSETQRNKGNFPGRFSGRQFSNSRSEMNVSTLELGDSALYLCASSRTRQGPGELFFGEGSRLTVL.

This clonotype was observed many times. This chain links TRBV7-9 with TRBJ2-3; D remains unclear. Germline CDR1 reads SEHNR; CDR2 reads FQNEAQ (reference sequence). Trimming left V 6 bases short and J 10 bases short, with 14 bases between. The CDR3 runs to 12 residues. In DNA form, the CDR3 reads TGTGCCAGCAGATCGGCAGGCGAGGCGCAGTATTTT. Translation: CASRSAGEAQYF.

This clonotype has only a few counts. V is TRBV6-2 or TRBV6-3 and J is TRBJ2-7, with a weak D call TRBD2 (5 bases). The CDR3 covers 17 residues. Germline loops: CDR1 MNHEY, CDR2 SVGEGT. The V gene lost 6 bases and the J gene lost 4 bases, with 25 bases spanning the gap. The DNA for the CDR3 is TGTGCCAGCAGCGCCCCTATTTCAGAGACTATCAGTTACGAGCAGTACTTC. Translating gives CASSAPISETISYEQYF.

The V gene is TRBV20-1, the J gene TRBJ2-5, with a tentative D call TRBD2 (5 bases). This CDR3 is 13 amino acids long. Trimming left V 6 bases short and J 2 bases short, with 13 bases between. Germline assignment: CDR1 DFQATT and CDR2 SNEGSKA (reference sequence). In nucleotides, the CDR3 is TGCAGTGCCAAACTGACGGGACAAGAGACCCAGTACTTC. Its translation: CSAKLTGQETQYF.

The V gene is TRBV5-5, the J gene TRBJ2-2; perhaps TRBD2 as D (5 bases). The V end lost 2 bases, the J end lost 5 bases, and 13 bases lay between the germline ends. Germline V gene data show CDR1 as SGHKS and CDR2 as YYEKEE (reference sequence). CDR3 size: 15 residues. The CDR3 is CASSFEARGTGELFF. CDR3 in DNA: TGTGCCAGCAGCTTCGAGGCCAGAGGGACCGGGGAGCTGTTTTTT.

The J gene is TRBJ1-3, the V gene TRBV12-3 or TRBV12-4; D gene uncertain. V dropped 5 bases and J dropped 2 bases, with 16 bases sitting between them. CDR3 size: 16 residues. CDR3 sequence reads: CASSPNIAATGNTIYF. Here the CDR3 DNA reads TGTGCCAGCAGTCCAAACATAGCTGCGACTGGAAACACCATATATTTT.

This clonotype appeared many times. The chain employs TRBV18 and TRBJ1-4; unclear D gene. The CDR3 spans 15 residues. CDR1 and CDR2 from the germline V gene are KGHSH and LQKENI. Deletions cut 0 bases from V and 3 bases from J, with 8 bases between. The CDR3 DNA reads TGTGCCAGCTCACCACCGCGGACCTCTAATGAAAAACTGTTTTTT. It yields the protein CASSPPRTSNEKLFF.

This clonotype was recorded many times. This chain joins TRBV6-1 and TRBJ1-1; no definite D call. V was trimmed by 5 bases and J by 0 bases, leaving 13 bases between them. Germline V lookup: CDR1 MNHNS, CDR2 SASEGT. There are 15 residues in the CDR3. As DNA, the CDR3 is TGTGCCAGCAGTTACAATAGCGGACTGAACACTGAAGCTTTCTTT. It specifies CASSYNSGLNTEAFF.

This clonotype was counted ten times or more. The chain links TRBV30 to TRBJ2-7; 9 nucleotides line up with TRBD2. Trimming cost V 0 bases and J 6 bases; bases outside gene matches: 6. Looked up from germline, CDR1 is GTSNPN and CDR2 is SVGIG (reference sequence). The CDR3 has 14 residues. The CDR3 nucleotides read TGTGCCTGGAGTGTACGACTAGCGGATGGCGAGCAGTACTTC. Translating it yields CAWSVRLADGEQYF.